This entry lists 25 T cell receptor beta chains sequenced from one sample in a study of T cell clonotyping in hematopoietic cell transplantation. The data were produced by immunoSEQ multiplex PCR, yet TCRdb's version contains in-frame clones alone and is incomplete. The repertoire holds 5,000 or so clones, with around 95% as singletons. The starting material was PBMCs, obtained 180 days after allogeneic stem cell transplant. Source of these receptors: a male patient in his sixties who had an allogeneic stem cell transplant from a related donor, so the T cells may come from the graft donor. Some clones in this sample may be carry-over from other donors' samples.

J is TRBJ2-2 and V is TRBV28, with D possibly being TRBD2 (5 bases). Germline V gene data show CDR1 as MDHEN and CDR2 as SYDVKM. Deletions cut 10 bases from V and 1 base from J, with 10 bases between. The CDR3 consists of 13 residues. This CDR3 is CATSRGNTGELFF. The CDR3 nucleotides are TGTGCCACAAGTCGGGGGAACACCGGGGAGCTGTTTTTT.

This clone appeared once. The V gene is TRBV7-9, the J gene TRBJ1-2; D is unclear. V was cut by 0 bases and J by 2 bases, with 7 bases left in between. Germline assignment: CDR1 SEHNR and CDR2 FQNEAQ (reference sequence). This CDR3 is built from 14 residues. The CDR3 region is CASSLAARNYGYTF. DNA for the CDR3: TGTGCCAGCAGCTTAGCAGCACGCAACTATGGCTACACCTTC.

CDR3 DNA: TGCGCCAGCAGCCAAGTAGGGGCATATGGCTACACCTTC. This translates into CASSQVGAYGYTF. This chain connects TRBV4-3 to TRBJ1-2; D may be TRBD1 (5 bases). Germline loops: CDR1 LGHNA, CDR2 YSLEER. Between the trimmed V and J ends, which lost 1 base and 5 bases, there was a span of 8 bases. The length of the CDR3 is 13 residues.

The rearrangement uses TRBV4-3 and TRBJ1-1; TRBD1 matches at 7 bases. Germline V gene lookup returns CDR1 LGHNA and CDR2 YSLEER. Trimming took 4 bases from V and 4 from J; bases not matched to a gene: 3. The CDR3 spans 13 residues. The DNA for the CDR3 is TGCGCCAGCAGCCCTCAGGGGGGCACTGAAGCTTTCTTT. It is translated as CASSPQGGTEAFF.

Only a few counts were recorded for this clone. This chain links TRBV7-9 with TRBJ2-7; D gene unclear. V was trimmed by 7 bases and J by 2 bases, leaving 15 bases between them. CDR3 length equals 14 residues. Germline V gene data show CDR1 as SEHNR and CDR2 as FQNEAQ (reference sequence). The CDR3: CASTYSSVPYEQYF. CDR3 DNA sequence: TGTGCCAGCACTTATAGCTCAGTCCCCTACGAGCAGTACTTC.

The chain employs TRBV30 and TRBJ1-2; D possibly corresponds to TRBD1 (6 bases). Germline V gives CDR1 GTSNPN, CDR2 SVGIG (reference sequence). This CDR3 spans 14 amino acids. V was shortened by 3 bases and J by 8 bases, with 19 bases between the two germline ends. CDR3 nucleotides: TGTGCCTGGAGCCCCAGGGGACCCCGGGGCGGCTACACCTTC. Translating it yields CAWSPRGPRGGYTF.

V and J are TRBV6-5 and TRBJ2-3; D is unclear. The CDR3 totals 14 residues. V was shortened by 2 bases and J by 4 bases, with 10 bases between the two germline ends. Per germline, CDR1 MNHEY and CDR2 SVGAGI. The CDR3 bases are TGTGCCAGCAGTTACGGTCGGCGCGCAGATACGCAGTATTTT. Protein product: CASSYGRRADTQYF.

The CDR3 region is CAWSVAGQETQYF. CDR3 nucleotide sequence: TGTGCCTGGAGTGTGGCAGGCCAAGAGACCCAGTACTTC. The chain has TRBV30 and TRBJ2-5; D unresolved. The germline V gene encodes CDR1 GTSNPN and CDR2 SVGIG (reference sequence). This CDR3 region has 13 residues. V dropped 0 bases and J dropped 1 base, with 6 bases sitting between them.

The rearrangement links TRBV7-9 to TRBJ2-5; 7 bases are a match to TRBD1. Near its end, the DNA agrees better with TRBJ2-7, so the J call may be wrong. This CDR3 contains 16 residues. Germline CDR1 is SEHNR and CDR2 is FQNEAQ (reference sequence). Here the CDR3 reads CASSTGQVGVSYEQYF. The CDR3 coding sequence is TGTGCCAGCAGCACCGGACAGGTGGGGGTCTCCTACGAGCAGTACTTC.

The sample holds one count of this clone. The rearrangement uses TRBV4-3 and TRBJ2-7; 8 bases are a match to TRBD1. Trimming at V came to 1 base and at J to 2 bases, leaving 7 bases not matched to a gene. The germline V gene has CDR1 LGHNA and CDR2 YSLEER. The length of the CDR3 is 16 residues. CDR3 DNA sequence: TGCGCCAGCAGCCAAGTACAGGGGGAAAGGGCCTACGAGCAGTACTTC. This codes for CASSQVQGERAYEQYF.

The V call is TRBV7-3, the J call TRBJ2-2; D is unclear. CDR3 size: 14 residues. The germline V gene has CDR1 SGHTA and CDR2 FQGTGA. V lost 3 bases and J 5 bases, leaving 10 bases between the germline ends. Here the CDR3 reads CASSFGPSTGELFF. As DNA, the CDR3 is TGTGCCAGCAGCTTTGGCCCCAGTACCGGGGAGCTGTTTTTT.

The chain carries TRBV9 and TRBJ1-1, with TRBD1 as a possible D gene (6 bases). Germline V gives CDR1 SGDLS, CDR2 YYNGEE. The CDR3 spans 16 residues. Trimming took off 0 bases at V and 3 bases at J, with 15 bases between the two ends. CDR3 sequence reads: CASSVGLTGGDTEAFF. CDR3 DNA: TGTGCCAGCAGCGTAGGTCTGACAGGTGGGGACACTGAAGCTTTCTTT.

The CDR3 sequence is CASAREGYEQFF. DNA of the CDR3: TGCGCCAGCGCTCGGGAGGGATATGAGCAGTTCTTC. The rearrangement uses TRBV5-1 and TRBJ2-1; 8 nucleotides align to TRBD2. The CDR3 has 12 amino acids. V was clipped by 7 bases and J by 8 bases; unmatched bases: 5. Germline V gene lookup returns CDR1 SGHRS and CDR2 YFSETQ.

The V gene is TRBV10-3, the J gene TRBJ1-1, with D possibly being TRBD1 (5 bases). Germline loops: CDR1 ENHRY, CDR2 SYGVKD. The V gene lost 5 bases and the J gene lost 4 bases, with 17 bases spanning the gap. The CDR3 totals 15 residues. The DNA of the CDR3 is TGTGCCATCAGTACTGCAGGGACGGTCCTCACTGAAGCTTTCTTT. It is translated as CAISTAGTVLTEAFF.

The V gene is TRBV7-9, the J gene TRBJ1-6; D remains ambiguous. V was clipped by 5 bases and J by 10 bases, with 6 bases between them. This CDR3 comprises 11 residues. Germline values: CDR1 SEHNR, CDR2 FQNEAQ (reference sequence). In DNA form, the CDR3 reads TGTGCCAGCAGCCCCTCCTCACCCCTCCACTTT. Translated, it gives CASSPSSPLHF.

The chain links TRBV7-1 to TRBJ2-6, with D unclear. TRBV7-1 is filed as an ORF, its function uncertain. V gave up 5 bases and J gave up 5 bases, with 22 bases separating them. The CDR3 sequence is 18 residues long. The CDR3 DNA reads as TGTGCCAGCAGCATTGTTCAGACGCTTACAAGTCGGGCCAACGTCCTGACTTTC. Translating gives CASSIVQTLTSRANVLTF.

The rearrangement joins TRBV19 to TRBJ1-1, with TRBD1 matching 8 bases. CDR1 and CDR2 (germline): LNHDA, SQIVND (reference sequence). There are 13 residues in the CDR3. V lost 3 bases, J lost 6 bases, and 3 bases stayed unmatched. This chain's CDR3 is CASSIPGGPEAFF. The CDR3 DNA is TGTGCCAGTAGTATCCCAGGGGGCCCTGAAGCTTTCTTT. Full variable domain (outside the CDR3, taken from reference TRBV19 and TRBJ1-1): DGGITQSPKYLFRKEGQNVTLSCEQNLNHDAMYWYRQDPGQGLRLIYYSQIVNDFQKGDIAEGYSVSREKKESFPLTVTSAQKNPTAFYLCASSIPGGPEAFFGQGTRLTVV.

The CDR3 loop is CASSWLSGANVLTF. CDR3 coding DNA: TGTGCCAGCAGCTGGCTCTCTGGGGCCAACGTCCTGACTTTC. The J gene is TRBJ2-6, the V gene TRBV11-1; D gene unclear. CDR3 length equals 14 residues. Germline CDR1 reads SGHAT; CDR2 reads FQDESV (reference sequence). Trimming pared 4 bases from V and 0 bases from J, leaving 4 bases between.

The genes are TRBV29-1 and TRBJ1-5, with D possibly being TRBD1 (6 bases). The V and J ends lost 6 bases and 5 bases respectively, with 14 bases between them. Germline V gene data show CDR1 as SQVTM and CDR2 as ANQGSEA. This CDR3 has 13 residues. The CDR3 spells CSVTQGGDQPQHF. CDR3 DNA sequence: TGCAGCGTGACACAGGGAGGAGATCAGCCCCAGCATTTT.

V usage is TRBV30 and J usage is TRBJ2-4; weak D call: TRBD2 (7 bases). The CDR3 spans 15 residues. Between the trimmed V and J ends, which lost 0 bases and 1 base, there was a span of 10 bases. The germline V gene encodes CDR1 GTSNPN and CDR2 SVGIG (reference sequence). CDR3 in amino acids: CAWSVGGAAKNIQYF. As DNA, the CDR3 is TGTGCCTGGAGTGTTGGGGGGGCGGCCAAAAACATTCAGTACTTC. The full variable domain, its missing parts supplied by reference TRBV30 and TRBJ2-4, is SQTIHQWPATLVQPVGSPLSLECTVEGTSNPNLYWYRQAAGRGLQLLFYSVGIGQISSEVPQNLSASRPQDRQFILSSKKLLLSDSGFYLCAWSVGGAAKNIQYFGAGTRLSVL.

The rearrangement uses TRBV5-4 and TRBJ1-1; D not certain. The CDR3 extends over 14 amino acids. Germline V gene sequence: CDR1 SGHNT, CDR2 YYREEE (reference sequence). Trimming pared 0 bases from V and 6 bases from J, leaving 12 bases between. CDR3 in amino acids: CASSLGGWRAEAFF. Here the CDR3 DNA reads TGTGCCAGCAGCTTGGGTGGGTGGAGGGCTGAAGCTTTCTTT.

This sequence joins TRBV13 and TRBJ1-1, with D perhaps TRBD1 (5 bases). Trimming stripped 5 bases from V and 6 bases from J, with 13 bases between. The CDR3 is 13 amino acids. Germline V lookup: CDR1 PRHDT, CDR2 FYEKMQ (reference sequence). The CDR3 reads CASSPFRGAEAFF. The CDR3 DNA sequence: TGTGCCAGCAGCCCTTTCCGGGGCGCTGAAGCTTTCTTT.

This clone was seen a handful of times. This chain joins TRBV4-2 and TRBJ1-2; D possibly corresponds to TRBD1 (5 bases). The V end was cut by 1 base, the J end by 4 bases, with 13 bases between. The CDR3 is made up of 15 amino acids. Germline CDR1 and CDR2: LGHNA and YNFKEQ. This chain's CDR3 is CASSQASDSFYGYTF. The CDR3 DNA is TGTGCCAGCAGCCAAGCGTCCGACAGTTTCTATGGCTACACCTTC.

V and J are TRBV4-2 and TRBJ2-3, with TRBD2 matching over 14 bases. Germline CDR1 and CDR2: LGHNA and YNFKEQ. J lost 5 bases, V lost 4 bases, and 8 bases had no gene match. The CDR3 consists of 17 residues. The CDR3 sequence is CASSPHPGTSGGDTQYF. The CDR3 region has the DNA TGTGCCAGCAGCCCGCATCCCGGGACTAGCGGGGGAGATACGCAGTATTTT.

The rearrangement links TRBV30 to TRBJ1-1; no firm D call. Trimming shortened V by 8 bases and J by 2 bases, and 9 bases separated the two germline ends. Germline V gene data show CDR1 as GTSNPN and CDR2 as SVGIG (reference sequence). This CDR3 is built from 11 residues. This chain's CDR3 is CALERNTEAFF. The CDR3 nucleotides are TGTGCCCTCGAGAGAAACACTGAAGCTTTCTTT.